This T cell receptor (beta chain) appears in the sequencing data of a study of regulatory T cells in long-lasting Graves disease. This clonotype has at least ten counts. CDR3 regions were amplified by Arm-PCR using iRepertoire HTBI primers to build TCR beta libraries. TCRdb ran MiXCR on the multiplex PCR reads and lists one entry per CDR3 protein. The sample has hundreds of thousands of distinct CDR3 sequences; around 20% are singletons. The CDR3 covers 16 residues. V shed 0 bases and J shed 1 base, with 12 bases lying between them. Looked up from germline, CDR1 is MDHEN and CDR2 is SYDVKM. Time point noted: persistent/refractory GD, antithyroid drugs over 5 years with positive TRAb. The TCR library was made from RNA that had been extracted from PBMCs in TRIzol. Graves' disease diagnosis used American Thyroid Association guidelines. Each of the patients was recruited from an endocrinology department situated in Xi'an, China.

The input for sequencing was peripheral blood mononuclear cells (PBMCs), taken when the disease was refractory, from a patient treated with antithyroid drugs. The TCR was taken from a female donor with Graves disease. The J gene is TRBJ1-1, the V gene TRBV28, with D hard to call. DNA of the CDR3: TGTGCCAGCAGTTTATGGAGGGCAGCTACGAACACTGAAGCTTTCTTT. Protein sequence: CASSLWRAATNTEAFF.